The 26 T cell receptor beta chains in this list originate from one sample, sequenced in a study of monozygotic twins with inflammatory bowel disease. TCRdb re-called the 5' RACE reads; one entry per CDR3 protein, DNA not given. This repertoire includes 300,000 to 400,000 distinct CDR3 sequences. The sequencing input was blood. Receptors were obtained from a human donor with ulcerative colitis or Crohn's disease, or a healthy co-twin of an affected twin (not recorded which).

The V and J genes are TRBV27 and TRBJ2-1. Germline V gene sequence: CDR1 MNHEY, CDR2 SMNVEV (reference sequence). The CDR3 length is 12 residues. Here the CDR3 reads CASSSLYNEQFF.

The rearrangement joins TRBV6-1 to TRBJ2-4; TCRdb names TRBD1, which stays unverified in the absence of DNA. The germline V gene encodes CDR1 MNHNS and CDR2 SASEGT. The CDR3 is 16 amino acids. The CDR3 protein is CASSRSGTLAKNIQYF.

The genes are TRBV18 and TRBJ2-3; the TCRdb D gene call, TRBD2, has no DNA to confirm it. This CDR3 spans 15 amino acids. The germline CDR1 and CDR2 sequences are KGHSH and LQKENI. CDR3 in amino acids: CASFPGLAIADTQYF. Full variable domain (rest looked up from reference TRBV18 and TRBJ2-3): NAGVMQNPRHLVRRRGQEARLRCSPMKGHSHVYWYRQLPEEGLKFMVYLQKENIIDESGMPKERFSAEFPKEGPSILRIQQVVRGDSAAYFCASFPGLAIADTQYFGPGTRLTVL.

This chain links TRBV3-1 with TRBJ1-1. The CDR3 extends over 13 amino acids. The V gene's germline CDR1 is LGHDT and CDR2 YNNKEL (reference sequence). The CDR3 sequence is CASTLGTDTEAFF. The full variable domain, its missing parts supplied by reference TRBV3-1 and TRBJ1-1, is DTAVSQTPKYLVTQMGNDKSIKCEQNLGHDTMYWYKQDSKKFLKIMFSYNNKELIINETVPNRFSPKSPDKAHLNLHINSLELGDSAVYFCASTLGTDTEAFFGQGTRLTVV.

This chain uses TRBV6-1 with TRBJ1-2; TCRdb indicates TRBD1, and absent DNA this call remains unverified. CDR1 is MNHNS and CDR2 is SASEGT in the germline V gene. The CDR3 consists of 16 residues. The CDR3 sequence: CASTPEEDREAYGYTF.

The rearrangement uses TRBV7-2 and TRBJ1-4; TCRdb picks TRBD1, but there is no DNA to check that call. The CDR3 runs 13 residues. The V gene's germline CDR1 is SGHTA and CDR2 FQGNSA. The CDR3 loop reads CASSFQGDEKLFF.

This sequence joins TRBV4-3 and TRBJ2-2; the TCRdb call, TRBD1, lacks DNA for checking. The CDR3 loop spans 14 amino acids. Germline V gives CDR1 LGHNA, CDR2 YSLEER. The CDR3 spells CASSQDPAAGELFF.

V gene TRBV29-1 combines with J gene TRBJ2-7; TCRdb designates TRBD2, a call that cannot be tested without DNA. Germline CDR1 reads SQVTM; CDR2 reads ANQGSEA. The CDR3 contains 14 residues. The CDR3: CSVLRAGAVYEQYF.

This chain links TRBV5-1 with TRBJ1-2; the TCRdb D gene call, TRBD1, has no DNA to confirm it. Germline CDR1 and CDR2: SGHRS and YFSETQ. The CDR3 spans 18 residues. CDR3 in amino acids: CASSLGRQLGNSDYGYTF.

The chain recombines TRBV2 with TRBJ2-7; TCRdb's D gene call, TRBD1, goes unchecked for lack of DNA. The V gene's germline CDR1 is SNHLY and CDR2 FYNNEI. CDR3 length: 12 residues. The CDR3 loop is CATPAGRGEQYF.

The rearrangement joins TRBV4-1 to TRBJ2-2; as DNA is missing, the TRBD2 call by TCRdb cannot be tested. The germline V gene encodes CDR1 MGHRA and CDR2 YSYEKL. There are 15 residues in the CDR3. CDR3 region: CASSSGLSNTGELFF.

CDR3 in amino acids: CASSLWLGGYYEQYF. This sequence joins TRBV7-2 and TRBJ2-7. The CDR3 has 15 residues. The germline V gene encodes CDR1 SGHTA and CDR2 FQGNSA.

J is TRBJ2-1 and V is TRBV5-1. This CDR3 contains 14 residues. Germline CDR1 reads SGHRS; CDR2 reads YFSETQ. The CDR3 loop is CASSLDLTSREQFF.

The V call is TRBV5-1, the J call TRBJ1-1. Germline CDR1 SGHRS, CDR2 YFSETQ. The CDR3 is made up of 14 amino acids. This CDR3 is CASSLAGMDTEAFF.

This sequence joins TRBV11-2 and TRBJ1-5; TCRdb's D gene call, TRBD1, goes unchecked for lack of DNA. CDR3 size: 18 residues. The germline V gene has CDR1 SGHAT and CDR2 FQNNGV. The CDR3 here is CASSLDTGQGTYNQPQHF.

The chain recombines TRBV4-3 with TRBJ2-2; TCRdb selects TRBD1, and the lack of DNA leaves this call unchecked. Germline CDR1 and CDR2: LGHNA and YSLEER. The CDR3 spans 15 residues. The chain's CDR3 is CASSQGTRTSGELFF.

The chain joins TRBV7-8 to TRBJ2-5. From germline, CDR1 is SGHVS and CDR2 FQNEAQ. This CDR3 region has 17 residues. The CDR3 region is CASISRRFGQAWETQYF.

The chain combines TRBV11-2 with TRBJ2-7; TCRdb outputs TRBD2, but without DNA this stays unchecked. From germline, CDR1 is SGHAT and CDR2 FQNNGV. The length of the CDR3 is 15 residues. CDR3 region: CASSLGRGIVDEQYF.

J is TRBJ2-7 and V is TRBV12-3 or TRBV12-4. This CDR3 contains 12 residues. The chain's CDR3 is CASSPVISEQYF.

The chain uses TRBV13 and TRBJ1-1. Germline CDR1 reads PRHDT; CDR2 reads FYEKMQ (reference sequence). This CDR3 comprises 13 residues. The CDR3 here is CASSLYRDGQAFF.

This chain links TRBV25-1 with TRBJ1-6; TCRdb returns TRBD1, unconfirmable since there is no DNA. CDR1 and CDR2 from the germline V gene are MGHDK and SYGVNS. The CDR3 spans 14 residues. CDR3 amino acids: CASRGQGGPSPLHF.

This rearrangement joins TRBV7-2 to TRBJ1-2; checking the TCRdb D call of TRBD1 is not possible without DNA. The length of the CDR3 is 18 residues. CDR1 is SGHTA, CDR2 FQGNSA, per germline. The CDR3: CASSLALGQTSGDYGYTF.

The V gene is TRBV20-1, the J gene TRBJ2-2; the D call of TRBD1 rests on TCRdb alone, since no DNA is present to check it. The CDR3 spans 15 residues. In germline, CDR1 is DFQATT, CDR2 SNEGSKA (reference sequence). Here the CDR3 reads CSAGRQGGSSGELFF.

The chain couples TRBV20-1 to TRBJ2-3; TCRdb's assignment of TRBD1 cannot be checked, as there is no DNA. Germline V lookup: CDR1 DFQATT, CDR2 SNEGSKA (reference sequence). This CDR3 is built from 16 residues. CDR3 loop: CSARKLGRRSTDTQYF.

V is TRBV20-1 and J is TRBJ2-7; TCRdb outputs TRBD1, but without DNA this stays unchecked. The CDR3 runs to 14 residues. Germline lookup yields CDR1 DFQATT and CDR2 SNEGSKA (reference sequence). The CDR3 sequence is CSARGQGGVYEQYF.

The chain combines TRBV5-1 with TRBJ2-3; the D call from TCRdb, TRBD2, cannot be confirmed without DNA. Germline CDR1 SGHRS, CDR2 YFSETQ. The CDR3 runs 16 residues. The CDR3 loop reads CASSGGTSPRYDTQYF.